This passage covers 3 T cell receptor beta chains from one sample sequenced in a study of immune evolution from preneoplasia to lung adenocarcinoma (dated by TCRdb to 2020 to 2022). Preparation of the library involved the immunoSEQ multiplex PCR assay. Held by TCRdb, this immuneACCESS table contains in-frame sequences only and omits some clones. Under half of the omission traces to an unresolved V gene where checked; the cause of the rest is unknown. Present in this sample are 25,000 to 30,000 clones, roughly 74% of which were seen just once. The ten largest clonotypes hold under 7% of the sample. The sample taken for sequencing was FFPE invasive lung adenocarcinoma tissue. The sample's cell subset or site, from its label and the paper: frankly invasive lung adenocarcinoma (ADC). These receptors were collected from a person in their sixties or seventies with invasive lung adenocarcinoma. Some clones in this sample may be carry-over from other donors' samples.

The V call is TRBV2, the J call TRBJ2-7, with a tentative D call TRBD1 (5 bases). Trimming took off 7 bases at V and 4 bases at J, with 14 bases between the two ends. Germline CDR1 SNHLY, CDR2 FYNNEI. The CDR3 sequence is 13 residues long. The CDR3 sequence: CASKTTGQYEQYF. DNA of the CDR3: TGTGCCAGCAAAACGACTGGACAATACGAGCAGTACTTC.

This clone was seen only once. The chain links TRBV7-9 to TRBJ2-3; the match to TRBD1 covers 9 bases. This CDR3 comprises 16 residues. After removal of 5 bases from V and 0 bases from J, the junction contained 6 bases not matched to a gene. Germline V CDR1 and CDR2: SEHNR, FQNEAQ (reference sequence). The CDR3 is CASSPDRGGSTDTQYF. The CDR3 DNA follows: TGTGCCAGCAGCCCCGACAGGGGGGGAAGCACAGATACGCAGTATTTT.

The chain carries TRBV10-2 and TRBJ1-5, with 8 positions matching TRBD1. This CDR3 is built from 16 residues. Trimming at V came to 2 bases and at J to 2 bases, leaving 5 bases not matched to a gene. Germline V lookup: CDR1 WSHSY, CDR2 SAAADI. CDR3 sequence reads: CASSETGGGGNQPQHF. In DNA, the CDR3 is TGCGCCAGCAGTGAGACAGGGGGAGGTGGCAATCAGCCCCAGCATTTT.